This T cell receptor (beta chain) was identified in a study of naive and memory T cell subsets. Whole-blood samples were roughly 2.3 ml of peripheral blood from healthy adult volunteers. Input was about 1 to 1,100 ng of DNase-treated total RNA without cell sorting. This clonotype was recorded at least ten times. The CDR3 covers 15 residues. Germline assignment: CDR1 LGHNT and CDR2 FRNRAP. Losses at the gene ends were 3 bases for V and 7 bases for J; bases not matched to a gene: 9. For blood and skin samples, reverse transcription used TCR alpha and beta constant primers. TCRdb re-called the 5' RACE reads with MiXCR, one entry per CDR3 protein. The data contain more than 20,000 distinct CDR3 sequences, around 3.9% of them singletons.

This TCR was sampled from a male donor in good health. The chain joins TRBV12-5 to TRBJ2-5; 9 bases line up with TRBD1. CDR3 DNA sequence: TGTGCTAGTGGTTTCATGGGGACAGGGCTCGGGACCCAGTACTTC. Its translation is CASGFMGTGLGTQYF.